Given below is one T cell receptor (beta chain) in context. The data originate from a study of technical replicates of blood from a few donors. The assay was immunoSEQ multiplex PCR, and TCRdb's table has in-frame clones only and misses some. The table has about 62,000 clones, more than 95% seen once. Sequencing input: T cells isolated from PBMCs. This sequence was found in a human donor in good health.

CDR3 sequence (DNA): TGCGCCAGCAGCCAAGTGGGAGGGTTCGCCTACGAGCAGTACTTC. Residues: CASSQVGGFAYEQYF. The chain links TRBV4-1 to TRBJ2-7; 7 bases agree with TRBD2. V was pared by 1 base and J by 2 bases, with 5 bases of the junction left unmatched. Per the germline V gene, CDR1 is MGHRA and CDR2 is YSYEKL. The CDR3 has 15 amino acids.